These 7 T cell receptor beta chains were all obtained from the same sample, sequenced in a study of T cells in Graves' hyperthyroidism and ophthalmopathy. Regions amplified from RNA transcripts were the TCR beta CDR3 regions. First-round RT-PCR of the TCR CDR3 relied on the HTBI primer set. TCRdb redid the calling of the multiplex PCR reads with MiXCR, one entry per CDR3 protein. The data show 360,000 or so distinct CDR3 sequences, roughly 19% seen once. Source material: blood. All receptors derive from a woman between 18 and 29 years old with Graves' hyperthyroidism.

This clonotype showed up many times. The V gene is TRBV6-7, the J gene TRBJ1-5; unclear D gene. TRBV6-7 carries the ORF label, with uncertain function. The CDR3 sequence is 13 residues long. V was clipped by 11 bases and J by 2 bases, with 13 bases between them. DNA for the CDR3: TGTGCCCGACCGGGTTTTCGCAATCAGCCCCAGCATTTT. Translated: CARPGFRNQPQHF.

V gene TRBV25-1 combines with J gene TRBJ1-2; the D is unclear. Trimming removed 5 bases at V and 6 bases at J, with 7 bases between. The germline CDR1 and CDR2 sequences are MGHDK and SYGVNS. This CDR3 spans 11 amino acids. The CDR3 protein is CASSYSNGYTF. DNA of the CDR3: TGTGCCAGCAGTTACTCGAATGGCTACACCTTC.

This clonotype was recorded a few times. A much larger clone lies a single base off, so this may be a read error. The V gene is TRBV20-1, the J gene TRBJ2-4; D remains ambiguous. Per germline, CDR1 DFQATT and CDR2 SNEGSKA (reference sequence). There are 14 residues in the CDR3. The CDR3 loop is CSASLSLSKNVQYF. The CDR3 DNA follows: TGCAGTGCTAGTTTATCATTGTCCAAAAACGTTCAGTACTTC.

Many counts were recorded for this clonotype. The chain is built from TRBV7-3 and TRBJ1-1, with unresolved D. Germline V gene data show CDR1 as SGHTA and CDR2 as FQGTGA. With 3 bases removed from V and 2 bases from J, the gap between germline ends came to 10 bases. There are 14 residues in the CDR3. This CDR3 reads CASSLQRSNTEAFF. For the CDR3, the DNA is TGTGCCAGCAGCTTGCAGAGGAGCAACACTGAAGCTTTCTTT.

This clonotype was observed many times. V and J are TRBV7-8 and TRBJ2-5, with TRBD2 matching 13 bases. The CDR3 contains 16 residues. Germline CDR1 SGHVS, CDR2 FQNEAQ. V lost 5 bases and J lost 7; bases outside the gene matches: 10. Here the CDR3 DNA reads TGTGCCAGCAGCCCAGCCGGACTAGCGGGGGAAGGGACCCAGTACTTC. As protein: CASSPAGLAGEGTQYF.

This clonotype was seen more than once but under ten times. This chain connects TRBV4-1 to TRBJ1-1; D unresolved. The CDR3 length is 14 residues. Germline V gene data show CDR1 as MGHRA and CDR2 as YSYEKL. The V end lost 2 bases, the J end lost 1 base, and 8 bases lay between the germline ends. The CDR3 loop is CASSQRVENTEAFF. In DNA form, the CDR3 reads TGCGCCAGCAGCCAAAGGGTTGAGAACACTGAAGCTTTCTTT.

This clonotype was recorded at least ten times. The rearrangement joins TRBV20-1 to TRBJ2-7, with 13 bases lining up with TRBD2. Germline V lookup: CDR1 DFQATT, CDR2 SNEGSKA (reference sequence). J was trimmed by 4 bases and V by 0 bases; bases with no gene match: 3. This CDR3 spans 15 amino acids. DNA for the CDR3: TGCAGTGCTAGAGAGGGGACTAGCGGGGCTTACGAGCAGTACTTC. Translating it yields CSAREGTSGAYEQYF.